This T cell receptor (beta chain) was captured in a study of early T cells in non-severe SARS-CoV-2 infection. This clonotype was seen a handful of times. Its antigen is still unknown. General study points: A preference for anti-spike CD8 responses marked VDJdb matching, which missed private and CD4 specificities.

TCRdb re-called the 5' RACE reads through MiXCR, storing one row per CDR3 protein. The repertoire includes roughly 75,000 distinct CDR3 sequences, around 11% of them detected once, and around 4.7% sits in the top ten. Trimming pared 2 bases from V and 3 bases from J, leaving 8 bases between. The CDR3 consists of 13 residues. Germline values: CDR1 SGHRS, CDR2 YFSETQ. Specimen: whole blood. The genes are TRBV5-1 and TRBJ1-2; no clear D gene. The receptor's source is an adult who was a healthcare worker with PCR-confirmed SARS-CoV-2 infection or an uninfected control (not recorded which). CDR3 residues: CASSLQEHYGYTF. The CDR3 nucleotides read TGCGCCAGCAGCTTACAAGAACACTATGGCTACACCTTC.